The 9 T cell receptor beta chains reported below all come from one sample, sequenced in a study of T-cell reconstitution after alpha-beta-depleted transplantation in children. The library targeted TCRbeta and was prepared with unique molecular identifiers. TCRdb itself ran the PCR reads through MiXCR, one entry per CDR3 protein. Seen here are 200,000 to 300,000 distinct CDR3 sequences, about 12% observed once, and the top ten hold around 2.8%. The source was PBMCs from the stem cell graft donor, collected from the stem cell graft. The receptors here all came from a human donor who donated a stem cell graft to a child with acute lymphoblastic leukemia.

At least ten counts were recorded for this clonotype. The gene calls are TRBV2 and TRBJ2-1, with a possible D match to TRBD2 (6 bases). Per the germline V gene, CDR1 is SNHLY and CDR2 is FYNNEI. CDR3 size: 18 residues. Trimming took 1 base from V and 4 from J, leaving 20 bases between them. The CDR3 protein is CASSEEGGDSLHYNEQFF. The CDR3 nucleotides are TGTGCCAGCAGTGAAGAGGGAGGTGACAGCCTACATTACAATGAGCAGTTCTTC. The whole variable domain, remainder taken from reference TRBV2 and TRBJ2-1, is EPEVTQTPSHQVTQMGQEVILRCVPISNHLYFYWYRQILGQKVEFLVSFYNNEISEKSEIFDDQFSVERPDGSNFTLKIRSTKLEDSAMYFCASSEEGGDSLHYNEQFFGPGTRLTVL.

This clonotype was recorded at least ten times. The V and J genes are TRBV11-2 and TRBJ2-1, with a tentative D call TRBD2 (7 bases). Trimming removed 5 bases from V and 8 bases from J, with 25 bases in between. CDR1 and CDR2 from the germline V gene are SGHAT and FQNNGV. The CDR3 is 17 amino acids. DNA of the CDR3: TGTGCCAGCAGCCCTGTCGTCCGGGGGGCGCGAGGCTATGAGCAGTTCTTC. Translating it yields CASSPVVRGARGYEQFF.

The sample holds many counts of this clonotype. CDR3 nucleotides: TGTGCCAGCAGTTTGGGACAGGGTTCTCAAGAGACCCAGTACTTC. Encoded protein: CASSLGQGSQETQYF. The J gene is TRBJ2-5, the V gene TRBV6-2 or TRBV6-3; 9 positions agree with TRBD1. CDR1 and CDR2 (germline): MNHEY, SVGEGT. The V segment lost 4 bases and the J segment 2 bases; nucleotides outside the gene matches: 5. This CDR3 contains 15 residues.

This clonotype was observed at least ten times. The V call is TRBV6-1, the J call TRBJ2-5, with TRBD1 matching 7 bases. Looked up from germline, CDR1 is MNHNS and CDR2 is SASEGT. V dropped 4 bases and J dropped 3; count of bases not matched to a gene: 14. This CDR3 spans 17 amino acids. As DNA, the CDR3 is TGTGCCAGCAGTGCCTCTCCAGGGGGAGCTAGTAAAGAGACCCAGTACTTC. Amino acids: CASSASPGGASKETQYF.

This clonotype has a count of ten or more. The chain couples TRBV27 to TRBJ2-5; D is unresolved. The V and J ends lost 1 base and 2 bases respectively, with 5 bases between them. The V gene's germline CDR1 is MNHEY and CDR2 SMNVEV (reference sequence). The CDR3 has 13 residues. The CDR3 DNA sequence: TGTGCCAGCAGTTTATTCGGGCAAGAGACCCAGTACTTC. The encoded protein is CASSLFGQETQYF.

This rearrangement joins TRBV15 to TRBJ1-1, with a tentative D call TRBD1 (6 bases). CDR1 and CDR2 (germline): LNHNV, YYDKDF (reference sequence). V gave up 2 bases and J gave up 4 bases, with 14 bases separating them. The CDR3 consists of 15 residues. CDR3 nucleotide sequence: TGTGCCACCAGCAGAAGCCCAGACAGGCCCACTGAAGCTTTCTTT. Its protein product is CATSRSPDRPTEAFF.

This clonotype has a count of ten or more. At one of its ends the junction is not consistent with the germline gene, which may arise from a read error. V gene TRBV20-1 combines with J gene TRBJ1-3, with 9 nucleotides matching TRBD1. Germline CDR1 DFQATT, CDR2 SNEGSKA (reference sequence). The CDR3 has 17 amino acids. The DNA for the CDR3 is TGCAGTGCTAGATCTGACAGGGGGTCCCTCTCTGGAAATACCATATATTTT. Its translation: CSARSDRGSLSGNTIYF.

In its sample, this clonotype was seen many times. The rearrangement links TRBV7-2 to TRBJ2-4; D not certain. Germline CDR1 SGHTA, CDR2 FQGNSA. V lost 2 bases to trimming and J lost 6 bases, with 8 bases between them. The CDR3 sequence is 13 residues long. CDR3 DNA: TGTGCCAGCAGCTTACCAACGAGAAACATTCAGTACTTC. Its translation is CASSLPTRNIQYF.

The chain links TRBV11-2 to TRBJ2-4; D is unclear. This CDR3 has 11 residues. V was clipped by 1 base and J by 13 bases, with 8 bases between them. Germline assignment: CDR1 SGHAT and CDR2 FQNNGV. CDR3 sequence: CASSLGAQQYF. The CDR3 nucleotides read TGTGCCAGCAGCTTAGGGGCCCAGCAGTACTTC.